These 5 T cell receptor beta chains originate from one sample sequenced in a study of shared clonotypes between healthy human individuals. Sequenced by immunoSEQ multiplex PCR; TCRdb stores in-frame clones only, minus some. Of 2 million or so clones listed, roughly 94% are singletons. Sequencing input: naive CD4+ T cells sorted from blood. Regarding subset: CD45RA+ positively selected. The receptors stem from a man younger than 30 in good health.

This sequence joins TRBV6-1 and TRBJ2-5; no clear D gene. Germline loops: CDR1 MNHNS, CDR2 SASEGT. The V gene lost 2 bases and the J gene lost 7 bases, with 14 bases spanning the gap. This CDR3 is 14 amino acids long. CDR3 region: CASSERIHRLTQYF. The CDR3 nucleotides are TGTGCCAGCAGTGAACGGATCCACCGGCTGACCCAGTACTTC.

As to this clone: This sample includes further DNA sequences coding for the same CDR3. This chain links TRBV5-1 with TRBJ2-5; maybe TRBD1 (5 bases). There are 14 residues in the CDR3. The germline V and J ends were trimmed by 2 bases and 2 bases, with 10 bases remaining between them. Germline CDR1 is SGHRS and CDR2 is YFSETQ. CDR3 loop: CASSLPGPQETQYF. In DNA form, the CDR3 reads TGCGCCAGCAGCTTACCAGGGCCACAAGAGACCCAGTACTTC.

The chain has TRBV18 and TRBJ2-7; 8 bases match TRBD2. The CDR3 has 17 amino acids. V shed 1 base, J shed 6 bases, and the junction held 14 bases outside the gene matches. Germline lookup yields CDR1 KGHSH and CDR2 LQKENI. CDR3 amino acids: CASSPLDLGTAGGEQYF. The CDR3 coding sequence is TGTGCCAGCTCACCACTAGATTTGGGCACTGCGGGGGGCGAGCAGTACTTC.

Regarding this clone: The same CDR3 also results from other DNA sequences found in this sample. This chain uses TRBV7-2 with TRBJ2-2; TRBD1 matches 7 bases. The germline CDR1 and CDR2 sequences are SGHTA and FQGNSA. V shed 1 base, J shed 4 bases, and the junction held 3 bases outside the gene matches. The CDR3 has 15 amino acids. CDR3 sequence reads: CASSLVTGVTGELFF. For the CDR3, the DNA is TGTGCCAGCAGCTTAGTCACAGGGGTCACCGGGGAGCTGTTTTTT.

The V gene is TRBV7-9, the J gene TRBJ2-6, with no clear D. V was shortened by 5 bases and J by 2 bases, with 7 bases between the two germline ends. CDR1 and CDR2 (germline): SEHNR, FQNEAQ (reference sequence). This CDR3 has 14 amino acids. In DNA form, the CDR3 reads TGTGCCAGCAGCCTAAACGCTGGGGCCAACGTCCTGACTTTC. Translation: CASSLNAGANVLTF.